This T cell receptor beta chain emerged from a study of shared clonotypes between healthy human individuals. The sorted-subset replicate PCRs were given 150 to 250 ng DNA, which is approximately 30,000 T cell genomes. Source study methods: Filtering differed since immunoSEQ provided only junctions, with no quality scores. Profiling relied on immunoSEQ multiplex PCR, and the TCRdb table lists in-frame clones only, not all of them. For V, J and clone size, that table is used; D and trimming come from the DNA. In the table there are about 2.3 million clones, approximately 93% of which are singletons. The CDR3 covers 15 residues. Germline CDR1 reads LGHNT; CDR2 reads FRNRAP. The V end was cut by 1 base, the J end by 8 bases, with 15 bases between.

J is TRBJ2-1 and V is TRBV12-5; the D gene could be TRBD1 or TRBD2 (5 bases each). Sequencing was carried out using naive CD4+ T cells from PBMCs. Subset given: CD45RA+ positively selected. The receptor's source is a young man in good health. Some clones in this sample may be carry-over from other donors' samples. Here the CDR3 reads CASGLGDHEADEQFF. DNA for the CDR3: TGTGCTAGTGGTTTGGGGGACCACGAGGCTGATGAGCAGTTCTTC.